This T cell receptor beta chain emerged from a study of shared clonotypes between healthy human individuals (dated by TCRdb to the early 2020s). Background on the whole study: A few men and a couple of women, aged 18 to 49 years, made up the cohort. For each donor, three plates each were used for CD4 naive and CD4 memory, two plates were used for CD8 naive, and one plate was used for CD8 memory. To estimate repertoire size and how much clonotype sharing occurs between individuals, the study deeply sequenced the blood TCR repertoires of five or six healthy adults. To increase sequencing depth and limit assay-specific biases, TCR repertoire library preparation and sequencing were carried out by different laboratories using diverse techniques. Per donor, leukapheresis produced somewhere between about 0.94 and 10 billion PBMCs. Broad study findings and their caveats: Compared with non-shared clonotypes, the clonotypes found in all four sorted-subset donors had higher generation probabilities. Pairwise subsampling indicated that sequencing depth was expected to affect the degree of clonotype sharing among donors. Sampling was limited to blood, and TCR repertoires in tissue likely differ from TCR repertoires in blood. Estimated clonotype richness was generally larger for naive than for memory subsets. Across four donors, about 4.5% of naive CD4, 3% to 3.5% of naive CD8, about 2.3% of memory CD4, and 0.3% to 0.45% of memory CD8 clonotypes were shared. Even with the large sequencing depth, rarefaction of the sorted-subset datasets indicated that sequencing was incomplete. The genetic and exposure-history diversity represented was limited by the small number of donors.

Concerning this clone itself: There is no known antigen for this receptor. The input lacks base qualities; no much larger clone sits a single base away.

The donors were healthy, HIV-negative adults with no recently reported acute infections or vaccinations. Only Caucasian adults living in Nashville, Tennessee, USA were represented among the donors. Magnetic negative selection was used to enrich CD4+ T cells, after which naive cells were positively selected on CD45RA and the negative fraction became the memory subset. Blood was collected by leukapheresis, and PBMCs were isolated by Ficoll-Histopaque density gradient centrifugation and then cryopreserved in liquid nitrogen vapor phase. Analytical flow cytometry was used to check the purity and quantity of each magnetically sorted T cell population. Each sorted fraction had its genomic DNA isolated and then quantified by UV absorbance on a Nanodrop 2000c. The CDR3, from cysteine to phenylalanine, totals 13 residues. The kept DNA is CDR3 alone, 39 bases in frame from the first base. V is cut by 1 base and J by 9 bases, and the space between the germline ends is 9 bases. In the germline V gene, CDR1 corresponds to SGHVS and CDR2 to FQNEAQ.

Using the deep immunoSEQ assay, TCR CDR3 regions were amplified from genomic DNA by multiplex PCR. Extracted genomic DNA from each cell subset was distributed evenly across all wells of several immunoSEQ 96-well plates, and each plate was treated as a replicate. Each replicate PCR for sorted subsets received roughly 0.2 ug genomic DNA, equal to roughly 30,000 T cell genomes. The purified libraries were quantified using a Qubit 3.0 fluorometer, sized with a Bioanalyzer 2100, and then quantified again using the KAPA Library Quantification kit. Each immunoSEQ 96-well plate was sequenced on its own single-read 150-cycle Illumina NextSeq 550 flow cell. The authors processed their data as follows. Because the immunoSEQ output held only junctional sequences and lacked quality scores, the filtering could not match the filtering applied to full-length reads. To assign V/J genes and CDR3, sequences were annotated against IMGT germline references using PyIR, a Python wrapper for IgBLAST v1.9. Any read was removed if the V/J assignment was weak (E-value above 1e-6), the CDR3 was missing, or the read contained stop codons, out-of-frame junctions, or ambiguous translated residues. V3J clonotypes were defined as sequences sharing an identical inferred V gene, J gene, and CDR3 amino acid sequence. Percentage overlap between repertoires was calculated by dividing the number of shared unique clonotypes by the size of the smaller repertoire. Repertoire richness was assessed with RTK rarefaction, the Chao1 estimator, and Recon v2.1 estimates of unobserved clonotypes. OLGA was used to compute generation probabilities for all TCRbeta clonotypes that the gDNA method yielded from a few donors. TCRdb's version of the immuneACCESS table is confined to in-frame rearrangements and falls short of the full clone set. An unresolved V gene accounts for under half of the shortfall where checked; the remainder is of unknown origin. V and J calls and clone size are as listed in that table; D and trimming were resolved from the DNA. The table for this sample lists approximately 2.3 million clones; just over 90% of them were counted only once. Of the sample, 0.3% to 0.4% is held by the ten largest clones.

The rearrangement combines TRBV7-8 with TRBJ2-2, with no D gene named confidently. The source material was naive CD4+ T cells from PBMCs. This sample's cell subset or site label indicates: CD45RA+ positively selected. The TCR was taken from a man aged 18 to 30 in good health. Some clones in this sample may be carry-over from other donors' samples. The CDR3 sequence is CASSLVNVRELFF. The nucleotide sequence is given as TGTGCCAGCAGCTTAGTTAACGTCCGGGAGCTGTTTTTT.